This T cell receptor (beta chain) was sequenced during a study of T cells after yellow fever vaccination (dated by TCRdb to the late 2010s). Regarding the research as a whole: Libraries from fractions with low cell numbers were prepared with the SMART-Seq v4 Ultra Low Input RNA kit. Blood samples were taken at several timepoints before and after primary and secondary immunization, and bulk PBMC replicates and cell subsets were isolated. Bulk TCR alpha and beta repertoires were sequenced longitudinally to track T-cell clones before and after primary and booster YFV17D yellow fever vaccination. Two healthy male donors made up the cohort, one aged 18 to 29 years and the other aged 30 to 40 years. Points the paper makes about the study in general: Because the study included only two donors, the extent to which the findings can be generalized is limited. A small fraction of clonotypes appeared in both the CD4 and CD8 compartments, likely as a result of convergent recombination. After the booster, most clones that had expanded after primary vaccination were detected again (nearly 98% of CD4 and 70% to 90% of CD8), suggesting broad maintenance of memory. Computational filtering was required because FACS-sorted repertoires could contain abundant contaminating clonotypes from the bulk population. Compared with the primary T-cell response, the secondary T-cell response was weaker but faster, peaking on day 5 rather than day 15.

The sample's treatment or condition label is to be understood as: live attenuated yellow fever vaccine strain. At each blood-draw timepoint, two biological replicates of bulk PBMCs were obtained. A standard Ficoll-Paque protocol was used to isolate PBMCs from peripheral blood. TriZol was used to extract RNA from bulk PBMCs, from CD4 and CD8 fractions, and from dextramer-positive and dextramer-negative fractions. TCR cDNA was made using 5'RACE template switching, a step that added a universal primer site and unique molecular identifiers. cDNA synthesis was primed from both the TCR alpha and TCR beta constant segments. Library amplification used two PCR steps, and the second PCR step added sample barcodes and sequencing adapters. Sequencing of libraries was performed on Illumina HiSeq 2500 (2x100 bp) or NovaSeq (2x150 bp). In the source study's methods: MIGEC handled demultiplexing of reads and collapsing into UMI consensus sequences, while MiXCR performed V(D)J alignment. Clonotypes responding to the vaccine were identified with edgeR on replicate PBMC samples, with the criteria of FDR below 0.01 and a log2 fold change above 5 up to day 15. Each bulk clonotype was labeled CD4 or CD8 based on which sequenced repertoire, CD4 or CD8, contained the clonotype at higher abundance. TCRdb ran its own pipeline on the public reads, namely fastp trimming at Q25 and MiXCR clone calling, and kept in-frame beta chains. Rows merge per CDR3 protein into single entries with the most common DNA and genes. The V and J calls were not made by the authors but by TCRdb's processing. This sample comprises hundreds of thousands of distinct CDR3 sequences, about 13% of them detected only once. Around 15% of the sample belongs to the ten largest clones.

Counted from cysteine to phenylalanine, this CDR3 has 16 amino acids. Only the CDR3 portion is preserved as DNA: 48 bases, with reading frame beginning at the first base. On this clonotype: The clone's antigen remains unknown. Base qualities were left out, and no much larger clone turns up one base away.

The receptor chain draws on TRBV21-1 and TRBJ2-7; no check of the table's D call, TRBD2, against the DNA was made. TRBV21-1 is a recognized pseudogene. The TCR was taken from a man under 40 who received the YFV17D yellow fever vaccine. The source material was PBMCs, sampled on the day of the yellow fever booster vaccination. The CDR3 in this case is CASPSAPGTSSYEQYF. The nucleotides are TGTGCCAGCCCATCGGCCCCCGGGACTAGCAGCTACGAGCAGTACTTC.